Listed here are 16 T cell receptor beta chains from one sample, sequenced in a study of blood T cells in healthy people across ages (dated by TCRdb to about 2015). The library was produced with 5' RACE. The data were produced on an Illumina HiSeq 2500. The second PCR ran for about 6 to 12 cycles and used a J-beta primer mix along with a sample-barcoded 5' primer. The public reads were reanalyzed by TCRdb: fastp trimming at Q25, MiXCR alignment, in-frame beta chains only. For every CDR3 protein sequence, its rows merge into one entry that carries the most common genes and DNA. For this sample the table gives 1.5 million to 2 million distinct CDR3 sequences, of which 49% were detected only once. The ten largest account for 2.1% of the sample. Sequencing was carried out using blood. The receptors here all came from a woman aged 35 to 49 in good health.

V is TRBV28 and J is TRBJ2-1, with 12 positions matching TRBD2. The V and J ends lost 6 bases and 8 bases, in that order; junction bases with no gene match: 8. CDR1 MDHEN and CDR2 SYDVKM come from the germline V gene. CDR3 length: 15 amino acids. CDR3 residues: CASRPTSGGIYEQFF. Written as DNA, the CDR3 is TGTGCCAGCAGACCTACTAGCGGGGGGATCTATGAGCAGTTCTTC.

The rearrangement links TRBV3-1 to TRBJ2-1; 7 nucleotides line up with TRBD2. The CDR3 sequence is 16 residues long. CDR1 LGHDT and CDR2 YNNKEL come from the germline V gene (reference sequence). J lost 12 bases, V lost 4 bases, and 18 bases had no gene match. This chain's CDR3 is CASSPPGTIWGNRQFF. The DNA of the CDR3 is TGTGCCAGCAGCCCACCCGGGACTATTTGGGGAAATAGGCAGTTCTTC.

As regards this clonotype: One end of the junction does not line up with germline, which may come from a read error. This chain joins TRBV5-6 and TRBJ1-1, with TRBD1 matching over 9 bases. This CDR3 is built from 16 residues. In germline, CDR1 is SGHDT, CDR2 YYEEEE. The CDR3 sequence is CASSLRGQGFRTKAFF. In DNA form, the CDR3 reads TGTGCCAGCAGCTTAAGGGGACAGGGTTTTCGCACTAAAGCTTTCTTT.

This clonotype was seen only once. V gene TRBV20-1 combines with J gene TRBJ2-1, with D perhaps TRBD1 or TRBD2 (7 bases each). The DNA end is a closer match to TRBJ2-7, so the J assignment may be wrong. CDR1 and CDR2 (germline): DFQATT, SNEGSKA (reference sequence). The CDR3 loop spans 14 amino acids. The CDR3 region is CSASRGGSYNEQYF. DNA for the CDR3: TGCAGTGCCAGCAGGGGGGGCTCCTACAATGAGCAGTACTTC.

This chain connects TRBV20-1 to TRBJ1-2; the D is unclear. V dropped 3 bases and J dropped 1 base, with 15 bases sitting between them. There are 15 residues in the CDR3. Germline-derived CDR1 and CDR2 are DFQATT and SNEGSKA (reference sequence). The chain's CDR3 is CSASTPREGNYGYTF. In DNA, the CDR3 is TGCAGTGCTAGTACCCCCCGAGAAGGTAACTATGGCTACACCTTC.

This clonotype was recorded a few times. This chain joins TRBV29-1 and TRBJ1-1; D possibly corresponds to TRBD1 (6 bases). The CDR3 is made up of 13 amino acids. Trimming left V 8 bases short and J 1 base short, with 14 bases between. The V gene's germline CDR1 is SQVTM and CDR2 ANQGSEA. The CDR3 is CSSGGSTNTEAFF. The CDR3 bases are TGCAGCTCGGGGGGCAGTACGAACACTGAAGCTTTCTTT.

The V gene is TRBV20-1, the J gene TRBJ1-2, with D uncertain. The CDR3 consists of 10 residues. CDR1 is DFQATT and CDR2 is SNEGSKA in the germline V gene (reference sequence). Trimming took off 6 bases at V and 12 bases at J, with 14 bases between the two ends. The CDR3 loop is CSAFRSNHTF. The CDR3 DNA sequence: TGCAGTGCGTTCCGGAGTAATCACACCTTC.

The chain carries TRBV7-9 and TRBJ2-1, with D possibly matching TRBD2 (6 bases). Trimming removed 5 bases at V and 4 bases at J, with 15 bases between. CDR1 and CDR2 (germline): SEHNR, FQNEAQ (reference sequence). This CDR3 comprises 15 residues. Written as DNA, the CDR3 is TGTGCCAGCAGCCCCCGGGGGAACGAATACAATGAGCAGTTCTTC. This gives the protein CASSPRGNEYNEQFF.

This rearrangement joins TRBV6-5 to TRBJ1-5, with 7 bases identical to TRBD1. The CDR3 is made up of 16 amino acids. The germline CDR1 and CDR2 sequences are MNHEY and SVGAGI. The V and J ends lost 5 bases and 6 bases, in that order; junction bases with no gene match: 13. The CDR3 loop is CASSHWAGGPGQPQHF. In DNA, the CDR3 is TGTGCCAGCAGTCACTGGGCAGGGGGGCCGGGTCAGCCCCAGCATTTT.

The chain is built from TRBV20-1 and TRBJ2-1, with D tentatively TRBD1 (6 bases). CDR3 length equals 14 residues. Trimming removed 5 bases at V and 7 bases at J, with 18 bases between. CDR1 is DFQATT, CDR2 SNEGSKA, per germline (reference sequence). CDR3 in amino acids: CSAGVQGFWNEQFF. The CDR3 nucleotides read TGCAGTGCTGGAGTCCAGGGGTTTTGGAATGAGCAGTTCTTC.

V gene TRBV7-2 combines with J gene TRBJ2-4; 12 bases map to TRBD1. The CDR3 length is 15 residues. V dropped 1 base and J dropped 9; count of bases not matched to a gene: 4. The germline V gene encodes CDR1 SGHTA and CDR2 FQGNSA. The CDR3 DNA is TGTGCCAGCAGCTTAGGGGGGACAGGGGGCACCATTCAGTACTTC. It yields the protein CASSLGGTGGTIQYF.

The V and J genes are TRBV6-2 or TRBV6-3 and TRBJ2-5; 9 bases match TRBD1. The DNA matches TRBJ2-7 better at its end, which makes the J call doubtful. This CDR3 is 14 amino acids long. Germline V gives CDR1 MNHEY, CDR2 SVGEGT. This CDR3 reads CASRETGGPGEQYF. CDR3 nucleotides: TGTGCCAGCAGAGAAACAGGGGGCCCTGGCGAGCAGTACTTC.

This clonotype was seen only a few times. The rearrangement links TRBV6-2 or TRBV6-3 to TRBJ2-7; TRBD2 might be the D (6 bases). The CDR3 extends over 14 amino acids. The V end lost 1 base, the J end lost 0 bases, and 7 bases lay between the germline ends. Germline-derived CDR1 and CDR2 are MNHEY and SVGEGT. In DNA, the CDR3 is TGTGCCAGCAGTTACTTCGGGAGCTCCTACGAGCAGTACTTC. It codes for CASSYFGSSYEQYF.

This clonotype was seen a few times. The chain employs TRBV7-2 and TRBJ2-3, with 11 bases that match TRBD2. The V gene end was trimmed by 5 bases and the J gene end by 0 bases; junction bases not matched to a gene: 4. Germline V lookup: CDR1 SGHTA, CDR2 FQGNSA. The CDR3 is 16 amino acids. CDR3 nucleotides: TGTGCCAGCAGCCTTCGGACTAGCGGGAGCACAGATACGCAGTATTTT. This gives the protein CASSLRTSGSTDTQYF.

The chain has TRBV20-1 and TRBJ2-3; perhaps TRBD2 as D (5 bases). The CDR3 extends over 16 amino acids. Germline CDR1 is DFQATT and CDR2 is SNEGSKA (reference sequence). The V and J ends lost 0 bases and 7 bases respectively, with 20 bases between them. This chain's CDR3 is CSARDFAGGFVYTQYF. In DNA form, the CDR3 reads TGCAGTGCTAGAGATTTCGCGGGTGGGTTCGTGTATACGCAGTATTTT.

This clonotype was recorded many times. The chain combines TRBV15 with TRBJ1-4; TRBD1 agrees at 9 bases. Trimming cost V 3 bases and J 8 bases; bases outside gene matches: 4. Per germline, CDR1 LNHNV and CDR2 YYDKDF (reference sequence). This CDR3 is built from 14 residues. This CDR3 reads CATSRDRGAEKLFF. The DNA of the CDR3 is TGTGCCACCAGCAGGGACAGGGGTGCGGAAAAACTGTTTTTT.